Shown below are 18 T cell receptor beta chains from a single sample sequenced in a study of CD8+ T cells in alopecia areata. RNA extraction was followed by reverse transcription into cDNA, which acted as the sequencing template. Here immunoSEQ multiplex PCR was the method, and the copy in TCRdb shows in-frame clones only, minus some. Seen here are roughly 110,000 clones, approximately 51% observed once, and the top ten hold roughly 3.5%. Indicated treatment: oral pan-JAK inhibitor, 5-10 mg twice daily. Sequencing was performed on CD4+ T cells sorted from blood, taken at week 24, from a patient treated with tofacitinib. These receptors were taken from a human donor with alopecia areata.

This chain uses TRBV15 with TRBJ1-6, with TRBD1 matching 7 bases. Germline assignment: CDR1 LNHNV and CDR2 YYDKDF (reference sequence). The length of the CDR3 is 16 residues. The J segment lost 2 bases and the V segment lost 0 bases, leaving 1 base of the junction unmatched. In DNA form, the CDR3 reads TGTGCCACCAGCAGAGAGGGACAGCCCTATAATTCACCCCTCCACTTT. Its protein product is CATSREGQPYNSPLHF.

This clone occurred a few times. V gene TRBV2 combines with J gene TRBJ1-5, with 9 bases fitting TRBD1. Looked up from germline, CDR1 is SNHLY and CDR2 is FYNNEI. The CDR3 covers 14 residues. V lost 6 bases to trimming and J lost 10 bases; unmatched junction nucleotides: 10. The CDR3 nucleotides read TGTGCCAGCAGCCCGCGGGACAGGGTCCAACCCCAGCATTTT. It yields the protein CASSPRDRVQPQHF.

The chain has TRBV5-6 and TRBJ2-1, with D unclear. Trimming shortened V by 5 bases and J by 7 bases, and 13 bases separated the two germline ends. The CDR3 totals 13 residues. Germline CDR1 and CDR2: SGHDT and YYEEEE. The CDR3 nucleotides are TGTGCCAGCAGGAAGATAGAAGGAAATGAGCAGTTCTTC. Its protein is CASRKIEGNEQFF.

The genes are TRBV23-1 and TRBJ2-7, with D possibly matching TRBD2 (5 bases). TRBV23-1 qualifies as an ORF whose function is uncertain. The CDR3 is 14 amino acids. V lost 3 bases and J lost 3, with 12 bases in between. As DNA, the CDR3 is TGCGCCAGCAGTCAGCTGCCGGGGAACTACGAGCAGTACTTC. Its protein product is CASSQLPGNYEQYF.

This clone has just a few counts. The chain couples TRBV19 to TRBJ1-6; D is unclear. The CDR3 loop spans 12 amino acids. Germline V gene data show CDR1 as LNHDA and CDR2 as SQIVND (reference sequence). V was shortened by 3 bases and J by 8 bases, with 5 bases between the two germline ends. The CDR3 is CASSIYDSPLHF. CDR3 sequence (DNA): TGTGCCAGTAGTATTTACGATTCACCCCTCCACTTT.

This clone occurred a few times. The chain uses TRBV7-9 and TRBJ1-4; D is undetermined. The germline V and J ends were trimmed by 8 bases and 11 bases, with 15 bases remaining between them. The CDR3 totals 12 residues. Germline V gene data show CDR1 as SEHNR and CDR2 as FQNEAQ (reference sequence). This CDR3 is CASSPEGGKLFF. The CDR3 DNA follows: TGTGCCAGCTCCCCCGAGGGCGGTAAACTGTTTTTT. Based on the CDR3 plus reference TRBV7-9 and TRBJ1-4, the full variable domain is DTGVSQNPRHKITKRGQNVTFRCDPISEHNRLYWYRQTLGQGPEFLTYFQNEAQLEKSRLLSDRFSAERPKGSFSTLEIQRTEQGDSAMYLCASSPEGGKLFFGSGTQLSVL.

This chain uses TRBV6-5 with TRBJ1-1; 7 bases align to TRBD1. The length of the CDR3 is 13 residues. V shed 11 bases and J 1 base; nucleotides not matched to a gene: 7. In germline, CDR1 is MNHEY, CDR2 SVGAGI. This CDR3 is CAVHGQANTEAFF. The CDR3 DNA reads TGTGCCGTTCATGGACAGGCGAACACTGAAGCTTTCTTT.

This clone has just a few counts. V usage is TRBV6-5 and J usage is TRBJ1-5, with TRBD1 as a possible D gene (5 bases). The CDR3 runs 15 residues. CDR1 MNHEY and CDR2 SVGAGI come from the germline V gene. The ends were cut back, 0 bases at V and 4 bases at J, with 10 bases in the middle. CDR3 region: CASSYSGVTNQPQHF. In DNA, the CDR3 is TGTGCCAGCAGTTACTCAGGGGTCACGAATCAGCCCCAGCATTTT.

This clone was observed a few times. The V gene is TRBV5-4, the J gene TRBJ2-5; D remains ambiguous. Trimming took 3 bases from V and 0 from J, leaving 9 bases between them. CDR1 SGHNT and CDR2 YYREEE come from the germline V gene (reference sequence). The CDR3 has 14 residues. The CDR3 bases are TGTGCCAGCAGCTGGTCGGCGGACCAAGAGACCCAGTACTTC. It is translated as CASSWSADQETQYF.

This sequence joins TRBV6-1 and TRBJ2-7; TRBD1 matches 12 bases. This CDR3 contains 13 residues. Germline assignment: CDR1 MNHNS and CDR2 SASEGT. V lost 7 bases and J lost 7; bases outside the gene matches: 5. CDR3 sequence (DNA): TGTGCCAGCATCGGGACAGGGGGCGGAGAGCAGTACTTC. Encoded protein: CASIGTGGGEQYF.

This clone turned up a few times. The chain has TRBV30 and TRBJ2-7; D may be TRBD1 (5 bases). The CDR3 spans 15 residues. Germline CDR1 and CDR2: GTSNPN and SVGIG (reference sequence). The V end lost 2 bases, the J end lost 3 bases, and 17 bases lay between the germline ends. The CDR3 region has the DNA TGTGCCTGGAGTATAAGGACACCGGTCAACTACGAGCAGTACTTC. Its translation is CAWSIRTPVNYEQYF.

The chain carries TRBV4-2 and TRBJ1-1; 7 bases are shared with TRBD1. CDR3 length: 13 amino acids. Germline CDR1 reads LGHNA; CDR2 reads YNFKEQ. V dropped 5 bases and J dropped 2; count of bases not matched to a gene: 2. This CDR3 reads CASSDRVNTEAFF. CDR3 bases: TGTGCCAGCAGCGACAGGGTTAACACTGAAGCTTTCTTT.

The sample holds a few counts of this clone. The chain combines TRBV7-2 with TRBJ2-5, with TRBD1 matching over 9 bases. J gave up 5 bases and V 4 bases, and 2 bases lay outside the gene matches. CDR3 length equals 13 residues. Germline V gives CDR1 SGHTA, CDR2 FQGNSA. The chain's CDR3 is CASSSQGAETQYF. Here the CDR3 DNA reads TGTGCCAGCAGCTCACAGGGGGCCGAGACCCAGTACTTC.

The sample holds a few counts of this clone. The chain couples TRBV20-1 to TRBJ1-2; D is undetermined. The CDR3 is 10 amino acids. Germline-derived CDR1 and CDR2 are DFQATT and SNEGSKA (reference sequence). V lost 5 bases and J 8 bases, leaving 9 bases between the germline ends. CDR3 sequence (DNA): TGCAGTGCTTGGAATCGGGGCTACACCTTC. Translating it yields CSAWNRGYTF.

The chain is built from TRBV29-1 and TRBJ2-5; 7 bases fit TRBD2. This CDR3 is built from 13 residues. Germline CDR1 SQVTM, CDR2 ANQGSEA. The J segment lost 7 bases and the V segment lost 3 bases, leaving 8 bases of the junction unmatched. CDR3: CSVDFWEGRTQYF. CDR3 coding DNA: TGCAGCGTTGATTTTTGGGAGGGGCGGACCCAGTACTTC.

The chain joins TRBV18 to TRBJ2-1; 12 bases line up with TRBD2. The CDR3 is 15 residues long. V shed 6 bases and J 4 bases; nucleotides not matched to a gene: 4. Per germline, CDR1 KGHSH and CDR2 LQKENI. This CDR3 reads CASSLTSGGYNEQFF. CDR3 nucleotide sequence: TGTGCCAGCTCGCTCACTAGCGGGGGGTACAATGAGCAGTTCTTC.

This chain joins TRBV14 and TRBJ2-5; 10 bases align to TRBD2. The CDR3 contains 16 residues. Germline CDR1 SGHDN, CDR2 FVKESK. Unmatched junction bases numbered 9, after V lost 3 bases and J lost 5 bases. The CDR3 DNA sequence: TGTGCCAGCAGCCATTGGAGCGGGGGGGCCTCGGAGACCCAGTACTTC. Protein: CASSHWSGGASETQYF.

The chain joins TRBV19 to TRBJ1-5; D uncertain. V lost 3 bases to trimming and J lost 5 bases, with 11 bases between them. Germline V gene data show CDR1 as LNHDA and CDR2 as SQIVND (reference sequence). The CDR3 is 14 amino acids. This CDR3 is CASSIGQLYQPQHF. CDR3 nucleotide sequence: TGTGCCAGTAGTATTGGGCAGCTCTATCAGCCCCAGCATTTT.